A single sample gave rise to the 30 T cell receptor beta chains below, sequenced in a study of cytomegalovirus exposure and HLA in healthy donors. PCR primers comprised 60 Vbeta and 13 Jbeta primers. Clones were read by immunoSEQ multiplex PCR, and TCRdb kept only the in-frame ones, dropping some. The sample contains about 140,000 clones, approximately 75% of which appear only once. Sequencing was done on a sample of PBMCs. These receptors came from a male donor in good health and CMV-seronegative.

The chain recombines TRBV9 with TRBJ1-5; possibly TRBD2 for D (6 bases). The DNA end lines up better with TRBJ2-3; the J call may be wrong. Germline CDR1 is SGDLS and CDR2 is YYNGEE. The CDR3 loop spans 14 amino acids. DNA of the CDR3: TGTGCCAGCAGCTCCTTGGAGGGACCTCAGCCCCAGTATTTT. As protein: CASSSLEGPQPQYF.

J is TRBJ1-4 and V is TRBV19; 10 bases line up with TRBD1. This CDR3 has 13 amino acids. Trimming cost V 6 bases and J 8 bases; bases outside gene matches: 3. Germline assignment: CDR1 LNHDA and CDR2 SQIVND (reference sequence). DNA for the CDR3: TGTGCCAGTAGGTCGACAGGGGGCGAAAAACTGTTTTTT. Amino acid sequence: CASRSTGGEKLFF.

The CDR3 is CASSLVWGNTDTQYF. The CDR3 coding sequence is TGTGCCAGCAGCTTAGTGTGGGGCAACACAGATACGCAGTATTTT. The chain couples TRBV7-8 to TRBJ2-3; maybe TRBD1 (5 bases). CDR1 and CDR2 (germline): SGHVS, FQNEAQ. V lost 1 base and J lost 2, with 10 bases in between. This CDR3 contains 15 residues.

V is TRBV7-2 and J is TRBJ1-5, with D possibly TRBD1 on 6 matching bases. CDR1 and CDR2 from the germline V gene are SGHTA and FQGNSA. Trimming removed 1 base at V and 7 bases at J, with 17 bases between. The length of the CDR3 is 16 residues. As DNA, the CDR3 is TGTGCCAGCAGCTTAGGATTACTGGGGGCAGGGCAGCCCCAGCATTTT. It codes for CASSLGLLGAGQPQHF.

The genes are TRBV2 and TRBJ2-1; 10 bases map to TRBD2. Unmatched junction bases numbered 3, after V lost 10 bases and J lost 0 bases. This CDR3 comprises 14 residues. Germline V gives CDR1 SNHLY, CDR2 FYNNEI. This CDR3 reads CATKRGGSYNEQFF. Written as DNA, the CDR3 is TGTGCCACCAAGCGGGGGGGCTCCTACAATGAGCAGTTCTTC. Full variable domain (missing parts from reference TRBV2 and TRBJ2-1): EPEVTQTPSHQVTQMGQEVILRCVPISNHLYFYWYRQILGQKVEFLVSFYNNEISEKSEIFDDQFSVERPDGSNFTLKIRSTKLEDSAMYFCATKRGGSYNEQFFGPGTRLTVL.

The chain has TRBV19 and TRBJ1-2; D call uncertain. Germline V gene data show CDR1 as LNHDA and CDR2 as SQIVND (reference sequence). Trimming shortened V by 5 bases and J by 5 bases, and 12 bases separated the two germline ends. The CDR3 is 13 residues long. The CDR3 sequence is CASSDRRGYGYTF. CDR3 coding DNA: TGTGCCAGTAGTGACCGACGCGGTTATGGCTACACCTTC.

This chain connects TRBV9 to TRBJ1-2; D gene unclear. The CDR3 spans 11 residues. CDR1 is SGDLS and CDR2 is YYNGEE in the germline V gene. Trimming took 2 bases from V and 6 from J, leaving 5 bases between them. The CDR3 region has the DNA TGTGCCAGCAGCGTCGGGAATGGCTACACCTTC. Encoded protein: CASSVGNGYTF. The full variable domain, with the rest looked up from reference TRBV9 and TRBJ1-2, is DSGVTQTPKHLITATGQRVTLRCSPRSGDLSVYWYQQSLDQGLQFLIQYYNGEERAKGNILERFSAQQFPDLHSELNLSSLELGDSALYFCASSVGNGYTFGSGTRLTVV.

The rearrangement links TRBV18 to TRBJ1-1; D is perhaps TRBD1 (6 bases). CDR1 is KGHSH, CDR2 LQKENI, per germline. V shed 1 base and J shed 3 bases, with 9 bases lying between them. This CDR3 has 14 amino acids. CDR3 in amino acids: CASSPRDTDTEAFF. The CDR3 DNA sequence: TGTGCCAGCTCACCACGGGACACCGACACTGAAGCTTTCTTT.

The chain joins TRBV10-2 to TRBJ1-5; 8 bases are a match to TRBD1. With V trimmed by 5 bases and J by 2 bases, 5 bases remained unmatched. The germline V gene has CDR1 WSHSY and CDR2 SAAADI. This CDR3 is 15 amino acids long. In DNA form, the CDR3 reads TGCGCCAGCAGTAGGACAGGGTTCGGCAATCAGCCCCAGCATTTT. It codes for CASSRTGFGNQPQHF.

The V and J genes are TRBV4-3 and TRBJ2-2; weak D call: TRBD2 (6 bases). Trimming removed 0 bases from V and 3 bases from J, with 17 bases in between. Germline values: CDR1 LGHNA, CDR2 YSLEER. This CDR3 comprises 18 residues. CDR3 nucleotides: TGCGCCAGCAGCCAAGAGGGGCAAGCGTGGGAGGACACCGGGGAGCTGTTTTTT. Protein: CASSQEGQAWEDTGELFF.

The genes are TRBV19 and TRBJ2-2; D is uncertain. V lost 11 bases to trimming and J lost 6 bases, with 22 bases between them. The CDR3 has 15 amino acids. Germline V gives CDR1 LNHDA, CDR2 SQIVND (reference sequence). In DNA form, the CDR3 reads TGTGCCTCCCACTATGGCGCGGCGGTCTCCGGGGAGCTGTTTTTT. Translating it yields CASHYGAAVSGELFF.

In this sample, this clone turned up a few times. The chain uses TRBV6-6 and TRBJ1-1; 8 bases align to TRBD1. Per the germline V gene, CDR1 is MNHNY and CDR2 is SVGAGI (reference sequence). V trimming: 5 bases; J trimming: 0 bases; junction bases outside the gene matches: 5. This CDR3 has 15 residues. CDR3 amino acids: CASSRDRIMNTEAFF. CDR3 in DNA: TGTGCCAGCAGTCGGGACAGGATAATGAACACTGAAGCTTTCTTT.

V gene TRBV5-1 combines with J gene TRBJ1-2, with a tentative D call TRBD1 (5 bases). Trimming cost V 3 bases and J 0 bases, with 9 bases left between them. This CDR3 spans 14 amino acids. The germline V gene encodes CDR1 SGHRS and CDR2 YFSETQ. In nucleotides, the CDR3 is TGCGCCAGCAGCTGGAGACAGCCTAACTATGGCTACACCTTC. It yields the protein CASSWRQPNYGYTF.

The chain combines TRBV18 with TRBJ1-2; 9 bases align to TRBD1. The CDR3 runs 16 residues. The ends lost 0 bases at V and 5 bases at J; junction bases unmatched: 7. CDR1 and CDR2 from the germline V gene are KGHSH and LQKENI. The CDR3 reads CASSPPGQGPVYGYTF. CDR3 DNA: TGTGCCAGCTCACCACCGGGACAGGGCCCCGTATATGGCTACACCTTC.

The rearrangement joins TRBV13 to TRBJ2-7, with 8 bases that match TRBD1. V was pared by 0 bases and J by 4 bases, with 8 bases of the junction left unmatched. The germline V gene encodes CDR1 PRHDT and CDR2 FYEKMQ (reference sequence). This CDR3 has 16 amino acids. Here the CDR3 reads CASSLGGAGGLYEQYF. The CDR3 DNA reads TGTGCCAGCAGCTTAGGTGGGGCAGGGGGCCTGTACGAGCAGTACTTC. The variable domain in full, with the rest retrieved from reference TRBV13 and TRBJ2-7, is AAGVIQSPRHLIKEKRETATLKCYPIPRHDTVYWYQQGPGQDPQFLISFYEKMQSDKGSIPDRFSAQQFSDYHSELNMSSLELGDSALYFCASSLGGAGGLYEQYFGPGTRLTVT.

The V gene is TRBV18, the J gene TRBJ1-4, with 10 bases matching TRBD1. Per germline, CDR1 KGHSH and CDR2 LQKENI. The CDR3 totals 14 residues. With 5 bases clipped from V and 5 bases from J, the junction kept 2 bases outside the gene matches. As DNA, the CDR3 is TGTGCCAGCTCAGTGGGACAGGGGAATGAAAAACTGTTTTTT. As protein: CASSVGQGNEKLFF.

V is TRBV7-8 and J is TRBJ1-5; D may be TRBD1 (5 bases). The CDR3 has 15 amino acids. Per the germline V gene, CDR1 is SGHVS and CDR2 is FQNEAQ. The V end was cut by 1 base, the J end by 4 bases, with 11 bases between. CDR3 coding DNA: TGTGCCAGCAGCTTAGGGAGACGGGGGAATCAGCCCCAGCATTTT. Translating it yields CASSLGRRGNQPQHF.

The chain recombines TRBV15 with TRBJ2-7; the match to TRBD1 covers 8 bases. Trimming at V came to 3 bases and at J to 6 bases, leaving 4 bases not matched to a gene. CDR1 and CDR2 from the germline V gene are LNHNV and YYDKDF (reference sequence). The CDR3 contains 13 residues. For the CDR3, the DNA is TGTGCCACCAGCAGGGACAGGGCCCTCGAGCAGTACTTC. Encoded protein: CATSRDRALEQYF.

This chain joins TRBV9 and TRBJ2-2; tentative D call: TRBD1 (6 bases). The V gene's germline CDR1 is SGDLS and CDR2 YYNGEE. Trimming removed 0 bases from V and 1 base from J, with 7 bases in between. CDR3 length: 15 amino acids. This chain's CDR3 is CASSVEGGNTGELFF. In nucleotides, the CDR3 is TGTGCCAGCAGCGTAGAAGGGGGGAACACCGGGGAGCTGTTTTTT. Full variable domain (outside the CDR3, taken from reference TRBV9 and TRBJ2-2): DSGVTQTPKHLITATGQRVTLRCSPRSGDLSVYWYQQSLDQGLQFLIQYYNGEERAKGNILERFSAQQFPDLHSELNLSSLELGDSALYFCASSVEGGNTGELFFGEGSRLTVL.

The V and J genes are TRBV4-3 and TRBJ2-7, with a tentative D call TRBD2 (5 bases). V was pared by 1 base and J by 5 bases, with 9 bases between. The CDR3 runs to 13 residues. CDR1 and CDR2 (germline): LGHNA, YSLEER. The CDR3 region is CASSQGREDEQYF. The CDR3 DNA is TGCGCCAGCAGCCAAGGACGGGAAGACGAGCAGTACTTC.

A single count supports this clone. The gene calls are TRBV11-1 and TRBJ1-5; D gene ambiguous. The CDR3 runs to 12 residues. Per germline, CDR1 SGHAT and CDR2 FQDESV (reference sequence). The V gene lost 6 bases and the J gene lost 7 bases, with 10 bases spanning the gap. The CDR3 DNA sequence: TGTGCCAGCAGGCCACGGGGACAGCCCCAGCATTTT. Translated: CASRPRGQPQHF.

The rearrangement uses TRBV5-6 and TRBJ2-5, with D maybe TRBD1 (6 bases). This CDR3 contains 14 residues. Trimming took 4 bases from V and 4 from J, leaving 14 bases between them. Germline CDR1 reads SGHDT; CDR2 reads YYEEEE. CDR3 protein: CASSAMTGGETQYF. The CDR3 coding sequence is TGTGCCAGCAGCGCTATGACAGGAGGAGAGACCCAGTACTTC.

This chain links TRBV11-2 with TRBJ1-2; TRBD1 matches 10 bases. The CDR3 loop spans 14 amino acids. Trimming at V came to 4 bases and at J to 5 bases, leaving 4 bases not matched to a gene. Germline lookup yields CDR1 SGHAT and CDR2 FQNNGV. The CDR3 sequence: CASSSGTGDYGYTF. The CDR3 DNA sequence: TGTGCCAGCAGCTCTGGGACAGGGGATTATGGCTACACCTTC.

V gene TRBV13 combines with J gene TRBJ2-1, with D maybe TRBD2 (7 bases). Between the trimmed V and J ends, which lost 4 bases and 3 bases, there was a span of 19 bases. CDR1 and CDR2 from the germline V gene are PRHDT and FYEKMQ (reference sequence). This CDR3 comprises 17 residues. The CDR3, as DNA: TGTGCCAGCAGCTCCATACAAGGGGGGGGCAACTACAATGAGCAGTTCTTC. Translation gives CASSSIQGGGNYNEQFF.

V is TRBV9 and J is TRBJ1-6; 8 bases map to TRBD1. CDR3 length: 18 residues. The V and J ends lost 1 base and 0 bases, in that order; junction bases with no gene match: 6. From germline, CDR1 is SGDLS and CDR2 YYNGEE. The CDR3 DNA sequence: TGTGCCAGCAGCGTATTGGACAGGGTGAGCTCCTATAATTCACCCCTCCACTTT. Translation: CASSVLDRVSSYNSPLHF.

The chain employs TRBV5-4 and TRBJ2-1, with 13 bases matching TRBD2. Germline assignment: CDR1 SGHNT and CDR2 YYREEE (reference sequence). V lost 3 bases and J lost 4; bases outside the gene matches: 4. The CDR3 contains 16 residues. The CDR3 loop is CASSSGTSGDYNEQFF. The DNA of the CDR3 is TGTGCCAGCAGCTCCGGGACTAGCGGGGATTACAATGAGCAGTTCTTC.

The sample holds a few counts of this clone. This chain connects TRBV30 to TRBJ2-2; D not resolved. Deletions cut 0 bases from V and 6 bases from J, with 14 bases between. Germline CDR1 GTSNPN, CDR2 SVGIG (reference sequence). CDR3 length: 15 residues. The CDR3 loop reads CAWSVLLGGAGELFF. The CDR3 DNA sequence: TGTGCCTGGAGTGTACTCTTAGGTGGAGCCGGGGAGCTGTTTTTT.

The chain uses TRBV6-1 and TRBJ2-3; 7 bases are a match to TRBD2. The CDR3 is made up of 14 amino acids. V shed 8 bases, J shed 1 base, and the junction held 6 bases outside the gene matches. The germline gives CDR1 MNHNS, CDR2 SASEGT. Here the CDR3 DNA reads TGTGCCAGCGGCGGGGGAATTGGCACAGATACGCAGTATTTT. It encodes CASGGGIGTDTQYF.

The chain has TRBV7-2 and TRBJ2-7; 8 bases are a match to TRBD2. CDR1 SGHTA and CDR2 FQGNSA come from the germline V gene. This CDR3 has 14 residues. Germline trimming cut 4 bases from V and 3 bases from J; bases unmatched to any gene: 5. The CDR3 is CASSSPGGVYEQYF. Written as DNA, the CDR3 is TGTGCCAGCAGCTCTCCCGGGGGGGTCTACGAGCAGTACTTC.

CDR3 sequence: CASSQFLEKTGTASNQPQHF. In nucleotides, the CDR3 is TGTGCCAGCAGCCAATTCCTAGAAAAAACGGGGACAGCCTCCAATCAGCCCCAGCATTTT. The rearrangement joins TRBV16 to TRBJ1-5, with 7 bases that match TRBD1. With 1 base clipped from V and 3 bases from J, the junction kept 18 bases outside the gene matches. The germline V gene encodes CDR1 KGHSY and CDR2 FQNENV. The CDR3 has 20 residues.